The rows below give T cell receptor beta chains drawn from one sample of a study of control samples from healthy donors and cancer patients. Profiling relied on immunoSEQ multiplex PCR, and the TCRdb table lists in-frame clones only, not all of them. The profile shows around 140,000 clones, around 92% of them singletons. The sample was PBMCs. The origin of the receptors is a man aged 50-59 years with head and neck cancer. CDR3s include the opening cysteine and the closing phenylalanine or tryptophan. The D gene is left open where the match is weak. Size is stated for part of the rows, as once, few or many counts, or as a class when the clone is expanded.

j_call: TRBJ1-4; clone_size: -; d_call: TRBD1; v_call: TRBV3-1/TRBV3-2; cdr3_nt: TGTGCCAGCAGCCGAACGGACAGGGCAGGGGAAAAACTGTTTTTT; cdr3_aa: CASSRTDRAGEKLFF
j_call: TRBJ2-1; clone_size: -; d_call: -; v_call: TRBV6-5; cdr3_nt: TGTGCCAGCAGCCTCCTGGGGGCGAGGAATGAGCAGTTCTTC; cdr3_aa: CASSLLGARNEQFF
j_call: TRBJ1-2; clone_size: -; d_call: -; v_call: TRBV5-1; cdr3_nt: TGCGCCAGCAGCTGGGGTTTCTATGGCTACACCTTC; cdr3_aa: CASSWGFYGYTF
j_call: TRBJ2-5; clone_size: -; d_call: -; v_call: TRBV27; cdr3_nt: TGTGCCAGCAAACAGTCGGAGACCCAGTACTTC; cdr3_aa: CASKQSETQYF
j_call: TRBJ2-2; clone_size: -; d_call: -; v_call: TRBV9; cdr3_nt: TGTGCCAGCAGCGACCTCCAGGGCACGGACACCGGGGAGCTGTTTTTT; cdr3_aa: CASSDLQGTDTGELFF
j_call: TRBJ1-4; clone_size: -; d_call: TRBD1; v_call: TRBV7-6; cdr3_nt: TGTGCCAGCAGCTTAGGGACAGGGGTCGAAAAACTGTTTTTT; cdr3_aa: CASSLGTGVEKLFF
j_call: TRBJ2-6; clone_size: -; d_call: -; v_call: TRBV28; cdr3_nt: TGTGCCAGCAACCGAGGGGGGGCTGGGGCCAACGTCCTGACTTTC; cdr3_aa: CASNRGGAGANVLTF
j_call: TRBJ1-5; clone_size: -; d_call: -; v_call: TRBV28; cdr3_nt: TGTGCCAGCAGTTCAGCAGGGGCGGGAGATCAGCCCCAGCATTTT; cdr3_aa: CASSSAGAGDQPQHF
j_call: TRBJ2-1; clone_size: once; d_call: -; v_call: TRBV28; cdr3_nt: TGTGCCAGCAGTTCCCCCGGGGGCGGATACAATGAGCAGTTCTTC; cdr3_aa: CASSSPGGGYNEQFF
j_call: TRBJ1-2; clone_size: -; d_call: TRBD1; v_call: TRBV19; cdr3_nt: TGTGCCAGTAGTTTCCAGGGGGCTGGCTACACCTTC; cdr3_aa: CASSFQGAGYTF
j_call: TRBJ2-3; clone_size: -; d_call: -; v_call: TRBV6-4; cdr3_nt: TGTGCCAGCAGTGACTCGACGTTAGATACGCAGTATTTT; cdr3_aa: CASSDSTLDTQYF
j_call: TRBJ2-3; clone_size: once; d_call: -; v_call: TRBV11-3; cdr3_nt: TGTGCCAGCAGCCCCGGGAACCCGAGCACAGATACGCAGTATTTT; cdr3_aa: CASSPGNPSTDTQYF
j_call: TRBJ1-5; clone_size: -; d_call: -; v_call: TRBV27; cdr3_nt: TGTGCCAGCAAAGAGGGTGTGGGCAATCAGCCCCAGCATTTT; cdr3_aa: CASKEGVGNQPQHF
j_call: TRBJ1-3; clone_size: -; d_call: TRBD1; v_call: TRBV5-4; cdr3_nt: TGTGCCAGCAGCCCCGGGACAGGTTTCTCTGGAAACACCATATATTTT; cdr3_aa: CASSPGTGFSGNTIYF
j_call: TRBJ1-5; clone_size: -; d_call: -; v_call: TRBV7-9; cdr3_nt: TGTGCCAGCACGAGGGACTATCAGCCCCAGCATTTT; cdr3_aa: CASTRDYQPQHF
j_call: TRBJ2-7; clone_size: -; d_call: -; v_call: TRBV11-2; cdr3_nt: TGTGCCAGCAGCCGCCCTCTCGGGTGGGCCCCCTACGAGCAGTACTTC; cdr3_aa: CASSRPLGWAPYEQYF
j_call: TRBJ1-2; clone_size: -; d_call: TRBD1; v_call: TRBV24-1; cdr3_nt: TGTGCCACCAGTGCCTCGGACAGGGGGGGTGGCTACACCTTC; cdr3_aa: CATSASDRGGGYTF
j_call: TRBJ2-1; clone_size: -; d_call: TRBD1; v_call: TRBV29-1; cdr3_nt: TGCAGCGTCGGGACAGTCTTAGACAATGAGCAGTTCTTC; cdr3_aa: CSVGTVLDNEQFF
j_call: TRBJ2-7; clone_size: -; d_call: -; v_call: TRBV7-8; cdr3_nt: TGTGCCAGCAGGGACTGGAGCTCCTACGAGCAGTACTTC; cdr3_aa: CASRDWSSYEQYF
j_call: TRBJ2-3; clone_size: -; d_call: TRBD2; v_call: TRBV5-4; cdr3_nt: TGTGCCAGCAGCGTAACTAGCGGGTTAGGCACAGATACGCAGTATTTT; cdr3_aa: CASSVTSGLGTDTQYF
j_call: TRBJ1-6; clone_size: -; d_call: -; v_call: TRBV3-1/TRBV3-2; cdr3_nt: TGTGCCAGCAGCCAAGTAGGGAGGGGTTTTTCACCCCTCCACTTT; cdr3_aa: CASSQVGRGFSPLHF
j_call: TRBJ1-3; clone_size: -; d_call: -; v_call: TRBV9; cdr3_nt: TGTGCCAGCAGCCCCACAGGGTGGCCTGGAAACACCATATATTTT; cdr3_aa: CASSPTGWPGNTIYF
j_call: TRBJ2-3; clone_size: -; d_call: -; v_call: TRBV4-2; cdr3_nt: TGTGCCAGCAGCCCACCAGGGGGAGGCGCAGATACGCAGTATTTT; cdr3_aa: CASSPPGGGADTQYF
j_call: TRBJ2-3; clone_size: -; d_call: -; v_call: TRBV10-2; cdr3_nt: TGCGCCAGCAGTGAGTCTGTGTGGGATACGCAGTATTTT; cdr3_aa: CASSESVWDTQYF
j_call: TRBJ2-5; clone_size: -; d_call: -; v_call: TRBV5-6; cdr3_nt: TGTGCCAGCAGCCGGAGGGGCAGGCCCTCGATTGGGGCCCAGTACTTC; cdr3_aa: CASSRRGRPSIGAQYF
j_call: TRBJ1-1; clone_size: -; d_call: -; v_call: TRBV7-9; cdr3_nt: TGTGCCAGCAACAACCACAGGGAGAACACTGAAGCTTTCTTT; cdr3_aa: CASNNHRENTEAFF
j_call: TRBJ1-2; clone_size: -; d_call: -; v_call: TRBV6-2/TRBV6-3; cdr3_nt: TGTGCCAGCAGTTACTCGTTGTCCGGGAATGGCTACACCTTC; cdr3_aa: CASSYSLSGNGYTF
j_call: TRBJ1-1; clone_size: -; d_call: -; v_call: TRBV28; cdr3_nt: TGTGCCAGCAGTTTTGGGGACATCCCTGAAGCTTTCTTT; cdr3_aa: CASSFGDIPEAFF
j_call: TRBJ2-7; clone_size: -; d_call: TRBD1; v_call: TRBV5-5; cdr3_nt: TGTGCCAGCAGCCAGACAGGGTTTCCAAACGAGCAGTACTTC; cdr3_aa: CASSQTGFPNEQYF
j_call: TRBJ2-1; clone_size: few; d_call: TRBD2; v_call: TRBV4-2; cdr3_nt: TGTGCCAGCAGCCTCTACTTCCTAGCGGGAGGAGTCAATGAGCAGTTCTTC; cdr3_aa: CASSLYFLAGGVNEQFF
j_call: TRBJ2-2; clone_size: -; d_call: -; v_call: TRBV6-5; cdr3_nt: TGTGCCAGCAGTATGGACACCCCCAACACCGGGGAGCTGTTTTTT; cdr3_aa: CASSMDTPNTGELFF
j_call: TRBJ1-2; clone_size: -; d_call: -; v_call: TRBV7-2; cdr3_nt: TGTGCCAGCAGCCCTCCCGGGGGTGCACAGGGAAGGAATGGCTACACCTTC; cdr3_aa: CASSPPGGAQGRNGYTF
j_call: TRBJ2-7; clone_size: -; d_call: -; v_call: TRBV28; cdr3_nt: TGTGCCAGCAGAGGGTCTTACAGCTCCTACGAGCAGTACTTC; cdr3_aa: CASRGSYSSYEQYF
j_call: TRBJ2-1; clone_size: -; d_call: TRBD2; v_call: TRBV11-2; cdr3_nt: TGTGCCAGCAGCTTAGGTCTAGCGGAGATCAATGAGCAGTTCTTC; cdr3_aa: CASSLGLAEINEQFF
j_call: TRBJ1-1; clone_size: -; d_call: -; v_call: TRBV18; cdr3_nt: TGTGCCAGCTCCCTAGGACAGTACACTGAAGCTTTCTTT; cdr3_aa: CASSLGQYTEAFF
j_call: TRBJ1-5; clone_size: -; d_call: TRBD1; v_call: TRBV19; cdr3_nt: TGTGCCAGTAGTAAGGACAGGGTCGACAATCAGCCCCAGCATTTT; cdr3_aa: CASSKDRVDNQPQHF
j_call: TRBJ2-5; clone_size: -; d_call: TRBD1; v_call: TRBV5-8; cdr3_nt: TGTGCCAGCAGCTTGGCCTCCTACTCCGGGACAGGGGAGACCCAGTACTTC; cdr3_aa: CASSLASYSGTGETQYF
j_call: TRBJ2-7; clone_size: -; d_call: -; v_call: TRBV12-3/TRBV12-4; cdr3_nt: TGTGCCAGCAGTCGACAGGAAAGCTACGAGCAGTACTTC; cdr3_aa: CASSRQESYEQYF
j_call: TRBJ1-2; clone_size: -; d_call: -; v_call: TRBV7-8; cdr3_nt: TGTGCCAGCAGCTTAGCAGTAGGGGGGAGTGGTGGCTACACCTTC; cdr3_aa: CASSLAVGGSGGYTF
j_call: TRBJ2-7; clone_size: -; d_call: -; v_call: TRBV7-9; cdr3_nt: TGTGCCAGCAGCCCCCAGGTGTCCTACGAGCAGTACTTC; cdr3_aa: CASSPQVSYEQYF
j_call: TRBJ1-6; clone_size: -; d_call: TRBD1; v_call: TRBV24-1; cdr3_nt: TGTGCCACACCCGACCTCGTCAGGGACAGCTCCTATAATTCACCCCTCCACTTT; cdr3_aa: CATPDLVRDSSYNSPLHF
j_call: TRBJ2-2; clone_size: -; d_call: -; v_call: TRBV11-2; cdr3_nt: TGTGCCAGCAGCTTAGGGACGTTATACGCGAACACCGGGGAGCTGTTTTTT; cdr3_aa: CASSLGTLYANTGELFF
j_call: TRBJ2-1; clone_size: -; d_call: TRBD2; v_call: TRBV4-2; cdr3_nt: TGTGCCAGCAGCCAAGATGCCCCTAGCGGGGCCTACAATGAGCAGTTCTTC; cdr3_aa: CASSQDAPSGAYNEQFF
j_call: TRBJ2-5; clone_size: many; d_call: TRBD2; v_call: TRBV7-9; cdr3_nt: TGTGCCAGCAGCTCCCCTAGCGGGGAGGAGACCCAGTACTTC; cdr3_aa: CASSSPSGEETQYF
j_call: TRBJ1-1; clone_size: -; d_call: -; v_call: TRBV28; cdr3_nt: TGTGCCAGCAGTTTTAGGTGGGGGTCAGCTGAAGCTTTCTTT; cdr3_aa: CASSFRWGSAEAFF
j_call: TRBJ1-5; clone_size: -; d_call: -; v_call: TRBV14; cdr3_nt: TGTGCCAGCAGCCCATCTCGCAGGGACGGAGATAGCAATCAGCCCCAGCATTTT; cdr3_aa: CASSPSRRDGDSNQPQHF
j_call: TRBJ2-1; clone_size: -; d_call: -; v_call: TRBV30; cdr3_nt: TGTGCCTGGAGTGTCGGCCAGCAAAATGAGCAGTTCTTC; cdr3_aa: CAWSVGQQNEQFF
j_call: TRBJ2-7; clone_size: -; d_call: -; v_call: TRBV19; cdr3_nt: TGTGCCAGTAGTCCCCCCGGGACGAGGGATTACGAGCAGTACTTC; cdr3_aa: CASSPPGTRDYEQYF
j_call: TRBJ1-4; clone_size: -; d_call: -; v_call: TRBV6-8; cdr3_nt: TGTGCCAGCAGTTACCCACCAGGTGAAAAACTGTTTTTT; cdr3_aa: CASSYPPGEKLFF
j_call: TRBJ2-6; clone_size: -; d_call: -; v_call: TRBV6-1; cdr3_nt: TGTGCCAGCAGTGAAAATTTTTGGGGGGTCAACGTCCTGACTTTC; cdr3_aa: CASSENFWGVNVLTF
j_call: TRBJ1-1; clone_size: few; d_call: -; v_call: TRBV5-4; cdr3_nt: TGTGCCAGCAGCCTGGGGCGGGGGGACACTGAAGCTTTCTTT; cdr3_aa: CASSLGRGDTEAFF
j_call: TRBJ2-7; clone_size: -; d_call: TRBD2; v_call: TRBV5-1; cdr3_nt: TGCGCCAGCAGCTTGGCGGCAGGGGTAGCGGGAGGCCCTTTGGGGGAGCAGTACTTC; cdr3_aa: CASSLAAGVAGGPLGEQYF
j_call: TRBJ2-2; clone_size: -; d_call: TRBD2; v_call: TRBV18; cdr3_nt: TGTGCCAGCTCACCGGTAACTAGCGTTACGAACACCGGGGAGCTGTTTTTT; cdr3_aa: CASSPVTSVTNTGELFF
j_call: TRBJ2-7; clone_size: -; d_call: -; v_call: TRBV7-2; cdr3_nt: TGTGCCAGCAGTCAGTGGGGGGATTCCCGAATTTACGAGCAGTACTTC; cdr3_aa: CASSQWGDSRIYEQYF
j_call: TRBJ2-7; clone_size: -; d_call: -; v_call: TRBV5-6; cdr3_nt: TGTGCCAGCAGCCGAGGTGGGGGCTCCTACGAGCAGTACTTC; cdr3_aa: CASSRGGGSYEQYF
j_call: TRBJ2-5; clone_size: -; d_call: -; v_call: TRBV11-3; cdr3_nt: TGTGCCAGCAGCTTAGGGCCCGGCGGGACTCTACAAGAGACCCAGTACTTC; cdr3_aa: CASSLGPGGTLQETQYF
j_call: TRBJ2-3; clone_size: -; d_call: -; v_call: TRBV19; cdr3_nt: TGTGCCAGTAGTATCCTGACAGGTACTAGCACAGATACGCAGTATTTT; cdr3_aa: CASSILTGTSTDTQYF
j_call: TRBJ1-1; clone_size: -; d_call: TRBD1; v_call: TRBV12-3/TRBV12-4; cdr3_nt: TGTGCCAGCGGGACAGGGGAAGCTTTCTTT; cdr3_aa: CASGTGEAFF
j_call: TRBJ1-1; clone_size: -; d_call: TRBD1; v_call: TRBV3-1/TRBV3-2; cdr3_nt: TGTGCCAGCAGCCACGACAGGGTTCGGACTGAAGCTTTCTTT; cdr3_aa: CASSHDRVRTEAFF
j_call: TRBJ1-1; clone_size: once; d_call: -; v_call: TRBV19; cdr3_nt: TGTGCCAGTAGTATCTGGGAAAACACTGAAGCTTTCTTT; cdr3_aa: CASSIWENTEAFF